This TCR beta chain was identified in a study of read filtering for tumor transcriptome and immune sequencing (dated by TCRdb to 2018 to 2020). About the study as a whole: The cohort had some 16 male and 11 to 15 female patients with a mean age of roughly 66 years, ranging from roughly 45 to 85. By revised international staging, eight or nine patients were R-ISS I, about 17 were R-ISS II and 7 were R-ISS III. Whole-transcriptome libraries were prepared with the TruSeq RNA Access Library Prep Kit after DNase treatment. TCR-region mapped reads per sample ranged from about 4.05 to 11 million with IR-seq versus only about 75 to 1,400 with RNA-seq. Using the same bone marrow samples, the study ran both targeted immune repertoire sequencing and bulk whole-transcriptome sequencing and then compared the TCR repertoires from each method. One main goal was a read-filtering strategy for immune repertoire data, in particular deciding whether clonotypes backed by only one read should be removed. Study-wide findings and limitations: The sorted CD138-negative fraction was not purified T cells but a mixed bone marrow immune population. In IR-seq, single-read clonotypes were approximately 82% of clonotypes but 3% to 4% of total reads; in RNA-seq they were about 75% of clonotypes and less than 45% of reads. Removing single-read clonotypes increased the correlation between IR-seq and RNA-seq shared clonotype proportions. Clonotypes were captured by IR-seq at much higher depth and more reliably than by RNA-seq, and smaller IR-seq throughput was sufficient for identification of most shared clonotypes.

Comment on this clonotype: No cognate antigen has been identified for it. A much more abundant neighbour one base away suggests this may be a read error.

TCR libraries were constructed from about 400 ng RNA using the Immunoverse kit, and molecular barcoded adaptors covering alpha/delta and beta/gamma chains were employed. TCR library preparation was performed with the same RNA that was used for transcriptome sequencing. Sequencing of TCR libraries was carried out on an Illumina HiSeq 4000 with 2 x 150 cycles. The authors processed their data as follows. With MiXCR, TCR reads were aligned to human V, D, J and C references and assembled into CDR3 clonotypes, with quality filtering and error correction included. Clonotype counts and gene usage diversity were analyzed with the tcR package in R. For inspection of raw mapping reads, RNA-seq reads were mapped by STAR aligner version 2.5.3a onto GRCh37 of the human genome. To test how sequencing depth affected the clonotypes detected, IR-seq fastq files were randomly downsampled with Seqtk 1.3. The public reads were quality trimmed at Q25 with fastp and then assembled into clones with MiXCR by TCRdb, keeping productive beta chains. Rows merge per CDR3 protein into single entries with the most common DNA and genes. These V and J calls are TCRdb output, not the study's own analysis. In this sample the table shows more than 45,000 distinct CDR3 sequences, over 9% of which occur a single time. In total, the top ten clones hold more than 15% of the sample.

The germline V gene gives CDR1 as SNHLY and CDR2 as FYNNEI. Including the terminal cysteine and phenylalanine, the CDR3 comprises 13 residues. Just CDR3 DNA is preserved here, 39 bases in frame from base 1. The junction shows trimming of 4 bases on V and 12 bases on J, plus 16 bases between the germline ends. Each patient had bone marrow sampled at the time of active disease. Bone marrow mononuclear cells were isolated by Ficoll-Hypaque density gradient centrifugation. Myeloma plasma cells were removed and CD138-negative cells were collected by negative selection after labeling with CD138 magnetic microbeads on a MACS separator. Purity of the isolated cells was checked by flow cytometry on an Attune NxT using CD138 antibodies. TRIzol reagent was used to extract total RNA, and a NanoDrop spectrophotometer was used to quantify the extracted RNA. Paired RNA-seq and IR-seq were performed on each patient's CD138-negative bone marrow sample.

This sequence was found in a donor at least 40 years old with multiple myeloma. The chain joins TRBV2 to TRBJ2-1; TRBD2 is a possible D gene, resting on 5 matching bases. Sequenced: a population of CD138-negative cells sorted from bone marrow. The cell subset or site label of this sample denotes: bone marrow mononuclear cells depleted of CD138+ plasma/myeloma cells by negative magnetic selection. At the DNA level, the sequence is TGTGCCAGCAGTGTAATCATGGACGAGGGGCAGTTCTTC. This encodes CASSVIMDEGQFF.